This TCR beta chain was identified during a study of shared clonotypes between healthy human individuals. The CDR3 consists of 19 residues. V dropped 2 bases and J dropped 2; count of bases not matched to a gene: 16. Germline CDR1 and CDR2: GTSNPN and SVGIG (reference sequence). The assay was run at deep level. Each cell subset's genomic DNA was divided evenly among several immunoSEQ plates. TCRdb's copy holds only in-frame clones and misses some; the assay was immunoSEQ multiplex PCR. The data contain some 2 million clones, roughly 94% of them singletons. Those who donated were healthy HIV-negative adults, with no recent acute infections or vaccinations reported.

The V call is TRBV30, the J call TRBJ1-4, with 8 bases fitting TRBD1. Sequenced input: naive CD4+ T cells sorted from blood. Sample subset: CD45RA+ positively selected. This TCR came from a man younger than 30 in good health. The CDR3 loop reads CAWSRRRDRSYQTNEKLFF. The DNA of the CDR3 is TGTGCCTGGAGTAGACGCCGGGACAGGAGCTACCAGACTAATGAAAAACTGTTTTTT.